Shown below are 32 T cell receptor beta chains from a single sample sequenced in a study of T cell responses to AZD1222 COVID-19 vaccine. Data came from immunoSEQ multiplex PCR; TCRdb stores just in-frame clones and leaves some out. The sample contains some 120,000 clones, around 90% of which appear only once. Sequences were derived from peripheral blood, sampled 28 days after the second AZD1222 dose. All receptors derive from an adult who received the AZD1222 COVID-19 vaccine.

The chain links TRBV15 to TRBJ2-7; D perhaps matches TRBD1 (5 bases). Trimming removed 3 bases at V and 9 bases at J, with 18 bases between. The germline gives CDR1 LNHNV, CDR2 YYDKDF (reference sequence). This CDR3 spans 14 amino acids. As DNA, the CDR3 is TGTGCCACCAGCAGCGACAGATCCCTTCGTTCGCAGTACTTC. Encoded protein: CATSSDRSLRSQYF.

This sequence joins TRBV7-9 and TRBJ2-3; D possibly corresponds to TRBD2 (6 bases). The CDR3 totals 17 residues. Per the germline V gene, CDR1 is SEHNR and CDR2 is FQNEAQ (reference sequence). Between the trimmed V and J ends, which lost 3 bases and 0 bases, there was a span of 16 bases. DNA of the CDR3: TGTGCCAGCAGCTTTCGATATGGCGGGACGAGCACAGATACGCAGTATTTT. It encodes CASSFRYGGTSTDTQYF.

The V and J genes are TRBV4-3 and TRBJ1-1; possibly TRBD1 for D (6 bases). V dropped 0 bases and J dropped 3 bases, with 14 bases sitting between them. The germline CDR1 and CDR2 sequences are LGHNA and YSLEER. This CDR3 is built from 16 residues. CDR3 protein: CASSQDARRGHTEAFF. The DNA of the CDR3 is TGCGCCAGCAGCCAAGATGCCCGCAGGGGTCACACTGAAGCTTTCTTT.

The chain couples TRBV18 to TRBJ2-7; 8 bases align to TRBD2. The CDR3 sequence is 17 residues long. The V and J ends lost 6 bases and 0 bases, in that order; junction bases with no gene match: 13. From germline, CDR1 is KGHSH and CDR2 LQKENI. CDR3 protein: CASSPRAGGLSSYEQYF. The CDR3 DNA is TGTGCCAGCTCTCCCAGGGCGGGGGGACTCAGCTCCTACGAGCAGTACTTC.

The chain carries TRBV23-1 and TRBJ1-6, with 7 positions matching TRBD1. TRBV23-1 is identified as an open reading frame with a role that is uncertain. Trimming at V came to 8 bases and at J to 9 bases, leaving 10 bases not matched to a gene. The length of the CDR3 is 14 residues. CDR3 loop: CASVVGGAGSPLHF. The CDR3 region has the DNA TGCGCCAGCGTAGTAGGGGGCGCTGGTTCACCCCTCCACTTT.

This clone is a singleton in its sample. The chain has TRBV5-6 and TRBJ1-4; no reliable D call. This CDR3 region has 15 residues. Germline V CDR1 and CDR2: SGHDT, YYEEEE. V dropped 0 bases and J dropped 4 bases, with 10 bases sitting between them. Written as DNA, the CDR3 is TGTGCCAGCAGCTTGGTACAGAGCCTTAATGAAAAACTGTTTTTT. The encoded protein is CASSLVQSLNEKLFF.

The rearrangement uses TRBV29-1 and TRBJ2-1; D is ambiguous. V lost 4 bases and J lost 0, with 7 bases in between. Per the germline V gene, CDR1 is SQVTM and CDR2 is ANQGSEA. The CDR3 runs 13 residues. As DNA, the CDR3 is TGCAGCGTTGGTGACTTCTCCTACAATGAGCAGTTCTTC. This translates into CSVGDFSYNEQFF.

This clone was counted once. V gene TRBV24-1 combines with J gene TRBJ1-6, with 8 bases identical to TRBD1. After removal of 1 base from V and 5 bases from J, the junction contained 6 bases not matched to a gene. Germline CDR1 reads KGHDR; CDR2 reads SFDVKD. The CDR3 totals 17 residues. The chain's CDR3 is CATSDFVPGQDNSPLHF. DNA for the CDR3: TGTGCCACCAGTGATTTTGTTCCGGGACAGGATAATTCACCCCTCCACTTT.

The CDR3: CASSLAGRQGQETQYF. In DNA form, the CDR3 reads TGCGCCAGCAGCTTGGCCGGAAGGCAGGGACAGGAGACCCAGTACTTC. The chain links TRBV5-1 to TRBJ2-5; 7 bases fit TRBD1. V lost 0 bases to trimming and J lost 5 bases; unmatched junction nucleotides: 10. The CDR3 contains 16 residues. Germline loops: CDR1 SGHRS, CDR2 YFSETQ.

The chain combines TRBV4-1 with TRBJ2-2, with D perhaps TRBD1 or TRBD2 (6 bases each). Trimming shortened V by 0 bases and J by 6 bases, and 14 bases separated the two germline ends. CDR1 MGHRA and CDR2 YSYEKL come from the germline V gene. The CDR3 covers 16 residues. The CDR3 loop is CASSQDGGGAAGELFF. The CDR3 bases are TGCGCCAGCAGCCAAGACGGAGGGGGAGCTGCCGGGGAGCTGTTTTTT.

The chain employs TRBV5-1 and TRBJ1-6; D perhaps matches TRBD1 (5 bases). The CDR3 spans 13 residues. V lost 5 bases, J lost 6 bases, and 9 bases lay in between. The germline gives CDR1 SGHRS, CDR2 YFSETQ. CDR3 nucleotide sequence: TGCGCCAGCAGAGGGGAGACTAATTCACCCCTCCACTTT. Translating it yields CASRGETNSPLHF.

The genes are TRBV27 and TRBJ2-1; D may be TRBD2 (6 bases). Germline CDR1 is MNHEY and CDR2 is SMNVEV (reference sequence). The CDR3 consists of 13 residues. The ends were cut back, 5 bases at V and 8 bases at J, with 13 bases in the middle. The CDR3 region has the DNA TGTGCCAGCAGTCCCCCGGGACTCTATGAGCAGTTCTTC. It specifies CASSPPGLYEQFF.

The V and J genes are TRBV7-2 and TRBJ2-7; no clear D gene. The length of the CDR3 is 16 residues. Trimming shortened V by 4 bases and J by 0 bases, and 16 bases separated the two germline ends. Germline V gives CDR1 SGHTA, CDR2 FQGNSA. Written as DNA, the CDR3 is TGTGCCAGCAGCTCCCAAGGACCCTACAACTCCTACGAGCAGTACTTC. Protein product: CASSSQGPYNSYEQYF.

The rearrangement uses TRBV7-9 and TRBJ1-3; D may be TRBD1 (6 bases). The germline gives CDR1 SEHNR, CDR2 FQNEAQ (reference sequence). The length of the CDR3 is 15 residues. Trimming took off 10 bases at V and 2 bases at J, with 18 bases between the two ends. CDR3 residues: CATNDLKGAGNTIYF. As DNA, the CDR3 is TGTGCCACAAACGACTTGAAGGGGGCTGGAAACACCATATATTTT.

J is TRBJ1-1 and V is TRBV29-1; 10 bases map to TRBD1. Germline V gene sequence: CDR1 SQVTM, CDR2 ANQGSEA. This CDR3 spans 14 amino acids. With 7 bases clipped from V and 5 bases from J, the junction kept 10 bases outside the gene matches. The CDR3 spells CSAYGTGAGTEAFF. CDR3 coding DNA: TGCAGCGCCTATGGGACAGGGGCAGGAACTGAAGCTTTCTTT.

The chain couples TRBV5-4 to TRBJ2-7; 7 nucleotides match TRBD1. Germline assignment: CDR1 SGHNT and CDR2 YYREEE (reference sequence). V shed 3 bases and J 2 bases; nucleotides not matched to a gene: 5. The CDR3 covers 14 residues. CDR3 coding DNA: TGTGCCAGCAGCTCCGGGGACAGTACCTACGAGCAGTACTTC. Amino acids: CASSSGDSTYEQYF.

The J gene is TRBJ1-2, the V gene TRBV5-1; 8 nucleotides match TRBD1. The CDR3 extends over 14 amino acids. From germline, CDR1 is SGHRS and CDR2 YFSETQ. V shed 4 bases, J shed 5 bases, and the junction held 7 bases outside the gene matches. CDR3 amino acids: CASSTDRVGYGYTF. CDR3 bases: TGCGCCAGCAGCACGGACAGGGTCGGATATGGCTACACCTTC.

This clone appeared a single time. The chain's CDR3 is CASSLNQGANTEAFF. DNA for the CDR3: TGTGCCAGCAGCTTAAATCAGGGGGCGAACACTGAAGCTTTCTTT. J is TRBJ1-1 and V is TRBV7-8; 8 bases map to TRBD1. The CDR3 loop spans 15 amino acids. Trimming took 2 bases from V and 1 from J; bases not matched to a gene: 3. CDR1 is SGHVS and CDR2 is FQNEAQ in the germline V gene.

The chain employs TRBV21-1 and TRBJ1-5; TRBD1 reflects the table's D call only, with no check against the DNA. TRBV21-1 has pseudogene status. The CDR3 extends over 17 amino acids. As DNA, the CDR3 is TGTGCCAGCAGCAACCCCCCGGACAGGGGCGGCAATCAGCCCCAGCATTTT. This sequence encodes CASSNPPDRGGNQPQHF.

V gene TRBV6-1 combines with J gene TRBJ2-1; D is perhaps TRBD1 or TRBD2 (6 bases each). Germline-derived CDR1 and CDR2 are MNHNS and SASEGT. V was trimmed by 7 bases and J by 1 base, leaving 17 bases between them. This CDR3 comprises 16 residues. The CDR3 reads CASTDGGLASYNEQFF. CDR3 bases: TGTGCCAGCACTGATGGGGGGCTAGCTTCCTACAATGAGCAGTTCTTC.

The chain is built from TRBV19 and TRBJ1-1; TRBD1 matches at 9 bases. The CDR3 extends over 15 amino acids. CDR1 and CDR2 (germline): LNHDA, SQIVND (reference sequence). V shed 10 bases, J shed 2 bases, and the junction held 11 bases outside the gene matches. This CDR3 is CATRKDRGSNTEAFF. The CDR3 DNA reads as TGTGCCACTAGGAAGGACAGGGGATCAAACACTGAAGCTTTCTTT.

The CDR3 nucleotides are TGTGCCAGCTCACCACCAGGCGGGAAGGCGGAGAGTGAGCAGTTCTTC. Translation gives CASSPPGGKAESEQFF. The gene calls are TRBV18 and TRBJ2-1; D perhaps matches TRBD2 (6 bases). The V gene's germline CDR1 is KGHSH and CDR2 LQKENI. With 0 bases removed from V and 9 bases from J, the gap between germline ends came to 18 bases. This CDR3 comprises 16 residues.

V gene TRBV6-5 combines with J gene TRBJ1-1, with no clear D. There are 14 residues in the CDR3. Trimming cost V 8 bases and J 2 bases, with 15 bases left between them. Germline values: CDR1 MNHEY, CDR2 SVGAGI. CDR3 in DNA: TGTGCCAGCGGCTTCGGAAACCCCAACACTGAAGCTTTCTTT. This codes for CASGFGNPNTEAFF.

This chain uses TRBV30 with TRBJ2-6; 7 bases agree with TRBD1. After removal of 3 bases from V and 0 bases from J, the junction contained 2 bases not matched to a gene. Looked up from germline, CDR1 is GTSNPN and CDR2 is SVGIG (reference sequence). The CDR3 has 15 amino acids. CDR3 amino acids: CAWRAGGSGANVLTF. The CDR3 DNA is TGTGCCTGGAGAGCAGGGGGCTCTGGGGCCAACGTCCTGACTTTC.

The chain combines TRBV6-2 or TRBV6-3 with TRBJ1-5; 7 nucleotides agree with TRBD1. Germline CDR1 MNHEY, CDR2 SVGEGT. After removal of 6 bases from V and 6 bases from J, the junction contained 5 bases not matched to a gene. This CDR3 spans 13 amino acids. The CDR3 is CASSLGQAQPQHF. The CDR3 region has the DNA TGTGCCAGCAGCCTCGGACAGGCTCAGCCCCAGCATTTT.

The chain is built from TRBV19 and TRBJ1-3; D remains unclear. CDR1 and CDR2 (germline): LNHDA, SQIVND (reference sequence). The CDR3 contains 18 residues. The V gene lost 3 bases and the J gene lost 3 bases, with 21 bases spanning the gap. CDR3 nucleotide sequence: TGTGCCAGTAGTATGGTTTACTCGGCGGCGTTTGGTGGAAACACCATATATTTT. Protein sequence: CASSMVYSAAFGGNTIYF.

The V call is TRBV18, the J call TRBJ1-3; D is ambiguous. V lost 2 bases, J lost 0 bases, and 14 bases lay in between. CDR1 is KGHSH and CDR2 is LQKENI in the germline V gene. The CDR3 is 17 residues long. The CDR3 spells CASSPLDLGDSGNTIYF. In DNA, the CDR3 is TGTGCCAGCTCACCATTAGACCTGGGAGACTCTGGAAACACCATATATTTT.

A word on this clone: A junction boundary mismatches the germline segment, possibly from a read error. The rearrangement links TRBV19 to TRBJ1-2; possibly TRBD1 for D (6 bases). This CDR3 is built from 14 residues. CDR1 LNHDA and CDR2 SQIVND come from the germline V gene (reference sequence). CDR3 DNA sequence: TGTGTCAGTAGGGGAAGGGGGGAGGACTATGGCTACACCTTC. It is translated as CVSRGRGEDYGYTF.

This clone has a single count. In nucleotides, the CDR3 is TGTGCCAGCAGTTCTAGGACAGTCATGAACACTGAAGCTTTCTTT. Translating gives CASSSRTVMNTEAFF. The chain carries TRBV28 and TRBJ1-1; tentative D call: TRBD1 (6 bases). The CDR3 consists of 15 residues. Germline CDR1 MDHEN, CDR2 SYDVKM. V lost 4 bases to trimming and J lost 0 bases, with 12 bases between them.

This chain uses TRBV6-5 with TRBJ1-6; D remains ambiguous. V was shortened by 6 bases and J by 8 bases, with 17 bases between the two germline ends. CDR3 length equals 15 residues. Looked up from germline, CDR1 is MNHEY and CDR2 is SVGAGI. CDR3 residues: CASSRGQSGDSPLHF. CDR3 bases: TGTGCCAGCAGCCGTGGGCAATCTGGCGATTCACCCCTCCACTTT.

V gene TRBV5-1 combines with J gene TRBJ1-1; TRBD1 is a possible D gene (5 bases). The V and J ends lost 3 bases and 1 base respectively, with 10 bases between them. Germline V gives CDR1 SGHRS, CDR2 YFSETQ. The CDR3 has 14 amino acids. The CDR3 bases are TGCGCCAGCAGCTCTTTCGACAGGAACACTGAAGCTTTCTTT. Translation gives CASSSFDRNTEAFF.

Concerning this clone itself: Germline is not matched at one junction end, which may reflect a read error. V is TRBV7-7 and J is TRBJ1-5, with D hard to call. CDR1 is SSHAT and CDR2 is FNYEAQ in the germline V gene (reference sequence). This CDR3 spans 16 amino acids. CDR3 sequence reads: CASSLAGITSNQPQHF. The CDR3 bases are TGTGCTAGCAGCTTAGCGGGAATTACAAGCAATCAGCCCCAGCATTTT. Full variable domain (remainder filled in from reference TRBV7-7 and TRBJ1-5): GAGVSQSPRYKVTKRGQDVTLRCDPISSHATLYWYQQALGQGPEFLTYFNYEAQPDKSGLPSDRFSAERPEGSISTLTIQRTEQRDSAMYRCASSLAGITSNQPQHFGDGTRLSIL.